This T cell receptor (beta chain) is drawn from a study of blood T cell repertoires in COVID-19. Assay used: immunoSEQ multiplex PCR; TCRdb lists only in-frame clones, some missing. The table records 400,000 or so clones, roughly 90% of them present only once. Seattle participants joined during active infection and were tracked over time. Germline CDR1 SEHNR, CDR2 FQNEAQ (reference sequence). CDR3 length: 17 residues. Trimming removed 5 bases from V and 0 bases from J, with 17 bases in between. Source material: peripheral blood. The receptor was isolated from a woman between 40 and 55 years old with COVID-19, enrolled during active disease. The V and J genes are TRBV7-9 and TRBJ2-1; D possibly corresponds to TRBD2 (6 bases). This CDR3 is CASSQRAGTFSYNEQFF. The CDR3, as DNA: TGTGCCAGCAGCCAGAGGGCCGGGACTTTCTCCTACAATGAGCAGTTCTTC.